The entry below gives a single T cell receptor (beta chain) sequence along with its context. The source of the sample is a study of blood T cell repertoires in COVID-19. Turning to the study itself: The samples span acute and convalescent COVID-19 from the United States, Italy and Spain.

Study processing details: Reference gene primers were amplified, and this amplification served to estimate nucleated cell counts. Produced via immunoSEQ multiplex PCR; TCRdb's table is partial and in-frame only. The V and J calls and clone size come from that table; D and trimming were worked out from the DNA. The data hold over 150,000 clones, with roughly 80% observed a single time. The receptor was isolated from a woman aged 80 or over with acute or convalescent COVID-19. The sequencing sample was made of peripheral blood.

CDR3 bases: TGTGCCAGCAGTTTATACTGGGTCCAGGGGGCAGTTTTGGCCAAAAACATTCAGTACTTC. This translates into CASSLYWVQGAVLAKNIQYF. The rearrangement joins TRBV28 to TRBJ2-4, with 8 bases aligning to TRBD1. Germline V gene lookup returns CDR1 MDHEN and CDR2 SYDVKM. The CDR3 has 20 amino acids. The V segment lost 1 base and the J segment 1 base; nucleotides outside the gene matches: 15.